The present TCR beta chain was sequenced within a study of T cell clones after liver transplantation. Libraries were prepared by immunoSEQ multiplex PCR; TCRdb keeps only in-frame clonotypes and omits some of them. The sample gives tens of thousands of clones, 82% of which show up once; 0.45% to 0.6% is in the top ten. About this clone: What it recognizes is unknown.

The germline V gene has CDR1 SGHTA and CDR2 FQGNSA. V gave up 5 bases and J gave up 3 bases; unmatched junction bases: 8. The CDR3 spans 15 residues. Whole-study findings and limits: A larger donor-reactive than third-party decline suggested partial antigen-specific deletion.

The specimen was CD4+ T cells from blood, collected approximately 3.5 years after liver transplant. The chain couples TRBV7-2 to TRBJ2-7; 9 bases match TRBD1. The clonotype comes from a human patient who received a liver transplant. The graft donor may be the source of some T cells. The CDR3 here is CASSPQRGQGYEQYF. DNA of the CDR3: TGTGCCAGCAGCCCCCAGAGGGGACAGGGCTACGAGCAGTACTTC.